These 19 T cell receptor beta chains came from one sample sequenced in a study of human T cells and chemical hapten exposure. TCRdb used MiXCR to reprocess the RACE reads, holding one entry per CDR3 protein. This sample has fewer than 100,000 distinct CDR3 sequences, with 9.3% found just once. As for time point: patch test 2, 6 weeks after DPC sensitization. Treatment here: therapeutic diphenylcyclopropenone sensitization with weekly scalp DPC. Sequencing was performed on whole blood, taken in connection with sensitization to the hapten diphenylcyclopropenone (DPC). The receptors come from a woman aged 35 to 49 with alopecia areata. Some clones in this sample may be carry-over from other donors' samples.

This clonotype was counted at least ten times. This chain uses TRBV9 with TRBJ2-5, with D possibly TRBD1 on 5 matching bases. This CDR3 has 12 amino acids. The germline gives CDR1 SGDLS, CDR2 YYNGEE. V gave up 7 bases and J gave up 9 bases, with 16 bases separating them. CDR3 DNA sequence: TGTGCCAGCGGTCAGGGCCCTTTGGCCCAGTACTTC. It yields the protein CASGQGPLAQYF.

This clonotype was found many times. The V call is TRBV5-1, the J call TRBJ2-1, with 11 bases matching TRBD2. The germline V gene encodes CDR1 SGHRS and CDR2 YFSETQ. V shed 4 bases and J 9 bases; nucleotides not matched to a gene: 9. The CDR3 covers 15 residues. The CDR3 sequence is CASSPTSGSPAEQFF. CDR3 coding DNA: TGCGCCAGCAGCCCTACTAGCGGGAGCCCAGCTGAGCAGTTCTTC.

This rearrangement joins TRBV5-4 to TRBJ1-6; 11 positions agree with TRBD1. Losses at the gene ends were 3 bases for V and 8 bases for J; bases not matched to a gene: 4. This CDR3 is built from 15 residues. Germline CDR1 reads SGHNT; CDR2 reads YYREEE (reference sequence). CDR3 sequence (DNA): TGTGCCAGCAGCTGGCCGGGACAGGGGGATTCACCCCTCCACTTT. It translates to CASSWPGQGDSPLHF.

This clonotype was recorded a few times. The chain employs TRBV7-3 and TRBJ2-5, with TRBD2 matching 12 bases. CDR3 length: 17 residues. Germline V lookup: CDR1 SGHTA, CDR2 FQGTGA. The V gene end was trimmed by 5 bases and the J gene end by 5 bases; junction bases not matched to a gene: 12. CDR3 coding DNA: TGTGCCAGCAGCCCGTCGGCCCTAGCGGGAGGGCCTGAGACCCAGTACTTC. Protein: CASSPSALAGGPETQYF.

The CDR3 nucleotides read TGTGCCACCAGCACCCTGAGGGGGGGAGTACCAGAGACCCAGTACTTC. Its protein product is CATSTLRGGVPETQYF. V and J are TRBV15 and TRBJ2-5, with D tentatively TRBD2 (7 bases). There are 16 residues in the CDR3. From germline, CDR1 is LNHNV and CDR2 YYDKDF (reference sequence). Deletions cut 4 bases from V and 4 bases from J, with 19 bases between.

The chain links TRBV9 to TRBJ2-2; D call uncertain. Germline-derived CDR1 and CDR2 are SGDLS and YYNGEE. This CDR3 is built from 13 residues. Deletions cut 4 bases from V and 6 bases from J, with 10 bases between. The CDR3 loop is CASSSPVSGELFF. DNA for the CDR3: TGTGCCAGCAGCTCTCCGGTATCCGGGGAGCTGTTTTTT.

Ten or more counts support this clonotype. The chain is built from TRBV9 and TRBJ2-7; 7 bases are shared with TRBD2. The CDR3 length is 14 residues. V shed 2 bases and J 5 bases; nucleotides not matched to a gene: 7. Germline V gene sequence: CDR1 SGDLS, CDR2 YYNGEE. Written as DNA, the CDR3 is TGTGCCAGCAGCGTGAGCGGGATCTTGAACGAGCAGTACTTC. Translated: CASSVSGILNEQYF.

This chain joins TRBV28 and TRBJ1-1, with no clear D. The CDR3 sequence is 11 residues long. Germline loops: CDR1 MDHEN, CDR2 SYDVKM. Trimming took off 7 bases at V and 11 bases at J, with 14 bases between the two ends. This CDR3 is CASNSARGAFF. The DNA of the CDR3 is TGTGCCAGCAACTCTGCTCGAGGGGCTTTCTTT.

This clonotype turned up a few times. This chain uses TRBV28 with TRBJ1-4; TRBD1 is a possible D gene (5 bases). The length of the CDR3 is 15 residues. Trimming pared 2 bases from V and 7 bases from J, leaving 14 bases between. Germline V gives CDR1 MDHEN, CDR2 SYDVKM. This CDR3 is CASSLSLAGGEKLFF. The CDR3 DNA sequence: TGTGCCAGCAGTTTAAGTCTTGCGGGGGGTGAAAAACTGTTTTTT.

The rearrangement links TRBV6-2 or TRBV6-3 to TRBJ1-5; D might be TRBD1 (5 bases). V lost 2 bases, J lost 6 bases, and 14 bases lay in between. In germline, CDR1 is MNHEY, CDR2 SVGEGT. The CDR3 consists of 15 residues. The CDR3 protein is CASSYISRGGQPQHF. The CDR3 coding sequence is TGTGCCAGCAGTTACATCTCTCGGGGGGGTCAGCCCCAGCATTTT.

As regards this clonotype: Sequence at one end of the junction differs from germline and may be a read error. This chain uses TRBV7-7 with TRBJ2-7; D is possibly TRBD2 (6 bases). The CDR3 consists of 14 residues. Germline V gene data show CDR1 as SSHAT and CDR2 as FNYEAQ (reference sequence). CDR3 loop: CASSRGLGSYEQYF. The CDR3, as DNA: TGTGCTAGCAGCCGGGGACTCGGATCTTACGAGCAGTACTTC. Filled out from reference TRBV7-7 and TRBJ2-7, the complete variable domain reads GAGVSQSPRYKVTKRGQDVTLRCDPISSHATLYWYQQALGQGPEFLTYFNYEAQPDKSGLPSDRFSAERPEGSISTLTIQRTEQRDSAMYRCASSRGLGSYEQYFGPGTRLTVT.

Many counts were recorded for this clonotype. The chain is built from TRBV11-2 and TRBJ2-5; possibly TRBD1 for D (6 bases). CDR1 and CDR2 from the germline V gene are SGHAT and FQNNGV. Trimming removed 1 base at V and 2 bases at J, with 8 bases between. The CDR3 is 14 residues long. The DNA of the CDR3 is TGTGCCAGCAGCTTAGTAACAGGGCAAGAGACCCAGTACTTC. This encodes CASSLVTGQETQYF. Variable domain in full (rest from reference TRBV11-2 and TRBJ2-5): EAGVAQSPRYKIIEKRQSVAFWCNPISGHATLYWYQQILGQGPKLLIQFQNNGVVDDSQLPKDRFSAERLKGVDSTLKIQPAKLEDSAVYLCASSLVTGQETQYFGPGTRLLVL.

This chain uses TRBV12-3 or TRBV12-4 with TRBJ2-1, with 13 nucleotides matching TRBD2. Germline trimming cut 6 bases from V and 8 bases from J; bases unmatched to any gene: 7. The CDR3 length is 15 residues. This chain's CDR3 is CASSSTSGRVYEQFF. In DNA form, the CDR3 reads TGTGCCAGCAGCTCAACTAGCGGGAGGGTGTATGAGCAGTTCTTC.

This clonotype was picked up a small number of times. The chain uses TRBV12-3 or TRBV12-4 and TRBJ1-1; the match to TRBD1 covers 11 bases. The CDR3 has 16 residues. The junction had 12 bases not matched to a gene; V was cut back by 7 bases and J by 5 bases. DNA for the CDR3: TGTGCCAGCAACCCAGGACAGGGGGCGGCGAGGACTGAAGCTTTCTTT. Protein product: CASNPGQGAARTEAFF.

This chain links TRBV24-1 with TRBJ2-1, with D perhaps matching TRBD1 or TRBD2 (5 bases each). The germline V and J ends were trimmed by 4 bases and 6 bases, with 18 bases remaining between them. The length of the CDR3 is 16 residues. Germline CDR1 is KGHDR and CDR2 is SFDVKD. The CDR3 sequence is CATSDTVGVGINEQFF. CDR3 coding DNA: TGTGCCACCAGTGACACTGTGGGGGTCGGGATCAATGAGCAGTTCTTC.

The sample holds a few counts of this clonotype. V and J are TRBV3-1 and TRBJ1-4; 9 bases align to TRBD1. The CDR3 length is 18 residues. Germline V gene sequence: CDR1 LGHDT, CDR2 YNNKEL (reference sequence). V shed 1 base, J shed 6 bases, and the junction held 12 bases outside the gene matches. The chain's CDR3 is CASSQAYGERTGDEKLFF. The DNA for the CDR3 is TGTGCCAGCAGCCAAGCCTATGGGGAGAGGACAGGGGATGAAAAACTGTTTTTT.

This clonotype was seen repeatedly, ten times or more. The V call is TRBV28, the J call TRBJ2-5; perhaps TRBD1 as D (5 bases). The CDR3 extends over 16 amino acids. The germline V gene encodes CDR1 MDHEN and CDR2 SYDVKM. V lost 5 bases to trimming and J lost 7 bases, with 23 bases between them. In nucleotides, the CDR3 is TGTGCCAGCAGTCCTGCCATGGGGCAGGAGTCGGCGACCCAGTACTTC. Residues: CASSPAMGQESATQYF.

This clonotype was detected a few times. The chain carries TRBV7-2 and TRBJ2-3; perhaps TRBD2 as D (6 bases). Deletions cut 1 base from V and 3 bases from J, with 8 bases between. CDR1 and CDR2 from the germline V gene are SGHTA and FQGNSA. CDR3 length: 14 residues. The CDR3 nucleotides are TGTGCCAGCAGCTTAGTTGCGGGAACAGATACGCAGTATTTT. Protein sequence: CASSLVAGTDTQYF.

This clonotype turned up a few times. The V call is TRBV12-3 or TRBV12-4, the J call TRBJ2-1, with a weak D call TRBD1 (6 bases). This CDR3 has 16 residues. The ends were cut back, 2 bases at V and 0 bases at J, with 11 bases in the middle. CDR3 nucleotide sequence: TGTGCCAGCAGTTTATGGGGGCCCAGCTCCTACAATGAGCAGTTCTTC. Encoded protein: CASSLWGPSSYNEQFF.